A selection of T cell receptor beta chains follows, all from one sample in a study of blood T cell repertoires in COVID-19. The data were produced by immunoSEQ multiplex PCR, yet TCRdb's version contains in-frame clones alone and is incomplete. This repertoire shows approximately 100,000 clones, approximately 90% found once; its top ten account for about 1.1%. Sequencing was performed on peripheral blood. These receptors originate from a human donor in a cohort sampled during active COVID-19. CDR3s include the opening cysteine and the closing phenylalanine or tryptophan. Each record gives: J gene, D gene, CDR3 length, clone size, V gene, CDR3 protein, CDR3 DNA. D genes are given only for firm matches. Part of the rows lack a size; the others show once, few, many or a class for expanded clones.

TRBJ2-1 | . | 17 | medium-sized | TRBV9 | CASSVSVGGNSYNEQFF | TGTGCCAGCAGCGTATCTGTGGGCGGGAACTCCTACAATGAGCAGTTCTTC
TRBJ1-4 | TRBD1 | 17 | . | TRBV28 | CASSPLNRRTGNEKLFF | TGTGCCAGCAGTCCCCTTAACCGTAGGACAGGAAATGAAAAACTGTTTTTT
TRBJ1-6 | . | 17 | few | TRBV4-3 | CASSLFRGPSANSPLHF | TGCGCCAGCAGCCTGTTCAGGGGCCCGAGTGCTAATTCACCCCTCCACTTT
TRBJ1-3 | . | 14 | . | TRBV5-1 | CASSFDFSGNTIYF | TGCGCCAGCAGCTTTGACTTCTCTGGAAACACCATATATTTT
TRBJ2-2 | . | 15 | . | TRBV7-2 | CASSSTTGNTGELFF | TGTGCCAGCAGCTCGACGACAGGGAACACCGGGGAGCTGTTTTTT
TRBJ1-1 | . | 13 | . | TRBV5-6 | CASSRGTNTEAFF | TGTGCCAGCAGCCGCGGGACGAACACTGAAGCTTTCTTT
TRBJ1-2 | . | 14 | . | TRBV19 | CASSLPVGFYGYTF | TGTGCCAGTAGTCTTCCCGTGGGCTTCTATGGCTACACCTTC
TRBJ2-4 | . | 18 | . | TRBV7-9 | CASSLAGGQKLAKNIQYF | TGTGCCAGCAGCTTAGCGGGGGGACAGAAGTTAGCCAAAAACATTCAGTACTTC
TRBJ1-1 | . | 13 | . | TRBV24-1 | CATSDSGSTEAFF | TGTGCCACCAGTGATTCGGGTTCCACTGAAGCTTTCTTT
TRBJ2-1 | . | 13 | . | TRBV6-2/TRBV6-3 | CASSYSRRNEQFF | TGTGCCAGCAGTTACTCCCGTCGGAATGAGCAGTTCTTC
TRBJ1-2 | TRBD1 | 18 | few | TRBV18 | CASSRLPQPGQGTYGYTF | TGTGCCAGCTCACGACTTCCGCAACCGGGACAGGGAACCTATGGCTACACCTTC
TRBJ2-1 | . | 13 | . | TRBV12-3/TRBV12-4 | CASRYGSLPEQFF | TGTGCCAGCAGATACGGGTCCCTCCCCGAGCAGTTCTTC
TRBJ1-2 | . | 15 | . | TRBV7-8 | CASSLGGGANYGYTF | TGTGCCAGCAGCTTAGGCGGGGGAGCTAACTATGGCTACACCTTC
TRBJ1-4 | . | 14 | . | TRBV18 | CASSLSGTNEKLFF | TGTGCCAGCTCACTATCGGGTACTAATGAAAAACTGTTTTTT
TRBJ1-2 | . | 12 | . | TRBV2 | CASRGSTHGYTF | TGTGCCAGCCGCGGCAGTACCCATGGCTACACCTTC
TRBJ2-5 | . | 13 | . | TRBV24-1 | CATSEGPQETQYF | TGTGCCACCAGTGAGGGGCCCCAAGAGACCCAGTACTTC
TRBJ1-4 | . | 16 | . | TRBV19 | CASSDASGTLWEKLFF | TGTGCCAGTAGTGACGCGAGTGGGACTCTTTGGGAAAAACTGTTTTTT
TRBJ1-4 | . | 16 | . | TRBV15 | CATSRGGPQWGEKLFF | TGTGCCACCAGCAGAGGCGGGCCCCAATGGGGTGAAAAACTGTTTTTT
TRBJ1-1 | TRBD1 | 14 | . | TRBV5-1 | CASSWTGGYTEAFF | TGCGCCAGCAGCTGGACAGGGGGCTATACTGAAGCTTTCTTT
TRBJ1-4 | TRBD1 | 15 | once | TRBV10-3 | CASRAAGTGKEKLFF | TGTGCCAGCCGGGCAGCCGGGACAGGGAAAGAAAAACTGTTTTTT
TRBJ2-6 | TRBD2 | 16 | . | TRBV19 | CASSIGEGAGANVLTF | TGTGCCAGTAGTATAGGGGAGGGCGCTGGGGCCAACGTCCTGACTTTC
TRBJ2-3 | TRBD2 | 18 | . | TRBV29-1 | CSFLGELAGETPTDTQYF | TGCAGCTTCTTGGGAGAGCTAGCGGGAGAGACGCCCACAGATACGCAGTATTTT
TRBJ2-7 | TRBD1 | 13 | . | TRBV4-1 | CASSPRQGLEQYF | TGCGCCAGCAGCCCTAGACAGGGTTTAGAGCAGTACTTC
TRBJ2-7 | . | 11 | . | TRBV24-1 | CATSVNYEQYF | TGTGCCACCAGTGTTAATTACGAGCAGTACTTC